This TCR beta chain was captured by sequencing in a study of response to subunit inactivated influenza vaccine. General observations from the study: With each seasonal influenza vaccination, the authors suggested, few new T cells are recruited.

TCRdb re-called the RT-PCR reads with MiXCR, one entry per CDR3 protein. The data show under 800,000 distinct CDR3 sequences, around 13% seen once. Trimming stripped 6 bases from V and 4 bases from J, with 15 bases between. This CDR3 has 14 residues. Germline CDR1 is KGHDR and CDR2 is SFDVKD. As to this clonotype: Its matching antigen is unknown.

This specimen consisted of PBMCs from blood, obtained 14 days before vaccination. The V call is TRBV24-1, the J call TRBJ2-7; the D gene is possibly TRBD1 (6 bases). This sequence was found in a man between 50 and 59 years old who received an inactivated influenza vaccine. The CDR3 bases are TGTGCCACCAGTTCATCAGCAGGGGTTTACGAGCAGTACTTC. The encoded protein is CATSSSAGVYEQYF.